This TCR beta chain is from a study of T cell changes during pregnancy in multiple sclerosis. Using immunoSEQ multiplex PCR, the repertoire was profiled, and TCRdb retains in-frame clones only, with some absent. The sample yields fewer than 50,000 clones, roughly nine tenths seen once. Per the germline V gene, CDR1 is MNHNS and CDR2 is SASEGT. This CDR3 region has 17 residues. V was clipped by 3 bases and J by 0 bases, with 12 bases between them. The chain joins TRBV6-1 to TRBJ1-6; D not resolved. The source material was CD8+ T cells from peripheral blood mononuclear cells, sampled after pregnancy. This receptor was obtained from a female donor with multiple sclerosis, enrolled in a pregnancy study. The CDR3 DNA reads TGTGCCAGCAGTGATGCCGGCGGCCGCTCCTATAATTCACCCCTCCACTTT. Encoded protein: CASSDAGGRSYNSPLHF.